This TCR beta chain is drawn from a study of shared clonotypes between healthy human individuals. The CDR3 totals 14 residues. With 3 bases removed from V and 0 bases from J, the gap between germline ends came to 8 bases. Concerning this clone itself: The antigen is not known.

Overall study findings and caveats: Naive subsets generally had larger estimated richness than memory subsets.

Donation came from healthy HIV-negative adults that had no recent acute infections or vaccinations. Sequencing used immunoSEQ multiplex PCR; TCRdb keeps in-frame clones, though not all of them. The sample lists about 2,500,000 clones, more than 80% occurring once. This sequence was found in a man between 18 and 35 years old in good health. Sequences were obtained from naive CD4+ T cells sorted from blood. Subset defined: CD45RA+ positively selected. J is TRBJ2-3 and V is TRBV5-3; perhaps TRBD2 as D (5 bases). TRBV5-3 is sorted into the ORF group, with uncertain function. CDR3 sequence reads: CARSSQRSTDTQYF. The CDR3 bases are TGTGCCAGAAGCTCGCAGCGGAGCACAGATACGCAGTATTTT.